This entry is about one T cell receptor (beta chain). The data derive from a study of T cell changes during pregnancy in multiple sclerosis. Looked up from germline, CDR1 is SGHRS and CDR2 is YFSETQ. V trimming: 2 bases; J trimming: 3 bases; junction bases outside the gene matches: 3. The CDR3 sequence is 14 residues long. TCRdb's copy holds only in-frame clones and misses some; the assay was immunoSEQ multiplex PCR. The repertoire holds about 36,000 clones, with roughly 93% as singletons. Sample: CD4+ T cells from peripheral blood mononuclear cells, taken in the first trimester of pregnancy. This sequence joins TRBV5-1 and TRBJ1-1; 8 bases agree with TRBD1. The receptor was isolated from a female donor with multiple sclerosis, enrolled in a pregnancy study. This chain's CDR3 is CASSFGQGDTEAFF. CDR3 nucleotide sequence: TGCGCCAGCAGCTTTGGACAGGGAGACACTGAAGCTTTCTTT.